Presented here are 27 T cell receptor beta chains from one specimen sequenced in a study of blood T cell repertoires in COVID-19. Assay used: immunoSEQ multiplex PCR; TCRdb lists only in-frame clones, some missing. The sample includes about 200,000 clones, about 88% of them seen just once. Sequenced material: peripheral blood. Source of these receptors: a man aged 45-65 years with COVID-19, enrolled during active disease.

This clone was found once. The rearrangement joins TRBV7-6 to TRBJ1-5, with a possible D match to TRBD1 (6 bases). Germline loops: CDR1 SGHVS, CDR2 FNYEAQ. There are 14 residues in the CDR3. V lost 5 bases, J lost 1 base, and 9 bases lay in between. DNA of the CDR3: TGTGCCAGCAGCCCACAGGGAAGCAATCAGCCCCAGCATTTT. It specifies CASSPQGSNQPQHF.

This clone was picked up one time. The CDR3 reads CASSRQGISTDTQYF. The CDR3 coding sequence is TGTGCCAGCAGCCGACAGGGGATTAGCACAGATACGCAGTATTTT. The chain joins TRBV9 to TRBJ2-3; 8 bases line up with TRBD1. This CDR3 has 15 residues. V dropped 4 bases and J dropped 0; count of bases not matched to a gene: 4. From germline, CDR1 is SGDLS and CDR2 YYNGEE.

The chain couples TRBV5-8 to TRBJ1-3; D gene unclear. The CDR3 is 14 amino acids. V was clipped by 5 bases and J by 2 bases, with 11 bases between them. Germline V gene sequence: CDR1 SGHTS, CDR2 YDEGEE. The CDR3 DNA is TGTGCCAGCAGTCCCGTGCCGGCTGGAAACACCATATATTTT. It encodes CASSPVPAGNTIYF.

The gene calls are TRBV10-3 and TRBJ2-2; 10 positions match TRBD2. Germline trimming cut 5 bases from V and 2 bases from J; bases unmatched to any gene: 2. CDR1 and CDR2 from the germline V gene are ENHRY and SYGVKD. This CDR3 region has 15 residues. The CDR3, as DNA: TGTGCCATCAGTAGCGGGGGGGCTAACACCGGGGAGCTGTTTTTT. Its protein is CAISSGGANTGELFF.

The chain links TRBV6-2 or TRBV6-3 to TRBJ1-5; 7 bases are a match to TRBD1. The CDR3 runs to 13 residues. Trimming at V came to 6 bases and at J to 4 bases, leaving 3 bases not matched to a gene. Germline V gene data show CDR1 as MNHEY and CDR2 as SVGEGT. In DNA form, the CDR3 reads TGTGCCAGCAGCAAGGGACAGAATCAGCCCCAGCATTTT. Its translation is CASSKGQNQPQHF.

This chain connects TRBV7-2 to TRBJ2-7, with TRBD2 matching over 7 bases. V lost 1 base to trimming and J lost 5 bases; unmatched junction nucleotides: 5. Germline assignment: CDR1 SGHTA and CDR2 FQGNSA. The CDR3 runs to 14 residues. CDR3 nucleotides: TGTGCCAGCAGCTTAGGACCAACTAGCGACGAGCAGTACTTC. This gives the protein CASSLGPTSDEQYF.

The genes are TRBV9 and TRBJ2-1, with a weak D call TRBD2 (6 bases). Germline CDR1 and CDR2: SGDLS and YYNGEE. This CDR3 spans 14 amino acids. V lost 4 bases and J 16 bases, leaving 24 bases between the germline ends. CDR3 region: CASSPRDYTTSHFF. Written as DNA, the CDR3 is TGTGCCAGCAGCCCCCGGGATTATACGACTAGTCATTTCTTC.

The gene calls are TRBV7-3 and TRBJ2-1; D is unresolved. Trimming took 0 bases from V and 6 from J, leaving 9 bases between them. Looked up from germline, CDR1 is SGHTA and CDR2 is FQGTGA. The CDR3 is made up of 14 amino acids. The CDR3 loop is CASSLTYGANEQFF. DNA of the CDR3: TGTGCCAGCAGCTTAACTTACGGAGCCAATGAGCAGTTCTTC.

This chain links TRBV5-1 with TRBJ1-5; perhaps TRBD1 as D (5 bases). The CDR3 is 15 amino acids. The V gene's germline CDR1 is SGHRS and CDR2 YFSETQ. Trimming removed 0 bases from V and 2 bases from J, with 9 bases in between. The CDR3 protein is CASSLDGQGNQPQHF. The DNA for the CDR3 is TGCGCCAGCAGCTTGGATGGACAAGGCAATCAGCCCCAGCATTTT.

The chain is built from TRBV6-1 and TRBJ2-1; the match to TRBD2 covers 9 bases. The CDR3 has 16 residues. Losses at the gene ends were 2 bases for V and 7 bases for J; bases not matched to a gene: 9. The germline gives CDR1 MNHNS, CDR2 SASEGT. Here the CDR3 reads CASSESSGVRWNEQFF. CDR3 DNA sequence: TGTGCCAGCAGTGAATCTAGCGGGGTGAGGTGGAATGAGCAGTTCTTC.

V is TRBV2 and J is TRBJ2-2; 11 positions match TRBD1. The V gene end was trimmed by 7 bases and the J gene end by 7 bases; junction bases not matched to a gene: 8. The CDR3 is made up of 15 amino acids. Looked up from germline, CDR1 is SNHLY and CDR2 is FYNNEI. CDR3: CASTEGTGGVGELFF. CDR3 nucleotides: TGTGCCAGCACCGAAGGGACAGGGGGAGTCGGGGAGCTGTTTTTT.

V gene TRBV5-4 combines with J gene TRBJ2-5, with D maybe TRBD2 (5 bases). V shed 4 bases and J shed 4 bases, with 11 bases lying between them. The CDR3 runs to 13 residues. Germline CDR1 reads SGHNT; CDR2 reads YYREEE (reference sequence). CDR3 in DNA: TGTGCCAGCAGCCGCGAGGGTCGAGAGACCCAGTACTTC. It encodes CASSREGRETQYF.

The genes are TRBV3-1 (or the pseudogene TRBV3-2) and TRBJ1-6; 7 bases fit TRBD1. Germline CDR1 reads LGHDT; CDR2 reads YNNKEL (reference sequence). The CDR3 loop spans 12 amino acids. J gave up 13 bases and V 4 bases, and 4 bases lay outside the gene matches. CDR3 region: CASSPGQRPLHF. Here the CDR3 DNA reads TGTGCCAGCAGCCCGGGACAGCGTCCCCTCCACTTT.

J is TRBJ1-5 and V is TRBV19; possible D gene TRBD1, 6 bases. This CDR3 has 14 residues. V was cut by 5 bases and J by 0 bases, with 8 bases left in between. Per germline, CDR1 LNHDA and CDR2 SQIVND (reference sequence). The DNA for the CDR3 is TGTGCCAGTAGTCGACAGGTTAGCAATCAGCCCCAGCATTTT. Translating gives CASSRQVSNQPQHF.

The chain uses TRBV29-1 and TRBJ2-1, with 7 bases aligning to TRBD1. Germline CDR1 and CDR2: SQVTM and ANQGSEA. The CDR3 has 14 residues. Trimming removed 4 bases from V and 10 bases from J; junction bases left unmatched: 13. The CDR3 region has the DNA TGCAGCGTTGCTGTCGGGACAGTGGTCTCGGAGCAGTTCTTC. Encoded protein: CSVAVGTVVSEQFF.

The V and J genes are TRBV6-5 and TRBJ1-5; no clear D. The CDR3 has 15 residues. CDR1 is MNHEY and CDR2 is SVGAGI in the germline V gene. V dropped 6 bases and J dropped 0 bases, with 12 bases sitting between them. DNA for the CDR3: TGTGCCAGCAGATCACACGGGAGTAGCAATCAGCCCCAGCATTTT. As protein: CASRSHGSSNQPQHF.

This rearrangement joins TRBV5-4 to TRBJ2-2, with TRBD1 matching over 9 bases. The CDR3 extends over 14 amino acids. The germline CDR1 and CDR2 sequences are SGHNT and YYREEE (reference sequence). The V gene end was trimmed by 5 bases and the J gene end by 5 bases; junction bases not matched to a gene: 4. The CDR3 DNA reads TGTGCCAGCAGAGGGGACAGGGTGACCGGGGAGCTGTTTTTT. The encoded protein is CASRGDRVTGELFF. Supplemented by reference TRBV5-4 and TRBJ2-2, the full variable domain reads ETGVTQSPTHLIKTRGQQVTLRCSSQSGHNTVSWYQQALGQGPQFIFQYYREEENGRGNFPPRFSGLQFPNYSSELNVNALELDDSALYLCASRGDRVTGELFFGEGSRLTVL.

The V and J genes are TRBV29-1 and TRBJ1-6, with a possible D match to TRBD1 (6 bases). The CDR3 totals 15 residues. Germline loops: CDR1 SQVTM, CDR2 ANQGSEA. CDR3 nucleotide sequence: TGCAGGGGGGCCCGTCCCCGGCGGCGGAATTCACCCCTCCACTTT. Translated: CRGARPRRRNSPLHF.

The chain couples TRBV10-2 to TRBJ2-3, with a possible D match to TRBD2 (6 bases). The length of the CDR3 is 16 residues. The germline V gene encodes CDR1 WSHSY and CDR2 SAAADI. Trimming took 3 bases from V and 2 from J, leaving 15 bases between them. CDR3 DNA sequence: TGCGCCAGCAGTGACATGGCTAGCGCACTCACAGATACGCAGTATTTT. Encoded protein: CASSDMASALTDTQYF.

This clone was detected only once. This chain connects TRBV7-3 to TRBJ2-3, with a possible D match to TRBD2 (7 bases). CDR3 length: 16 residues. Germline CDR1 reads SGHTA; CDR2 reads FQGTGA. V was cut by 5 bases and J by 0 bases, with 15 bases left in between. The CDR3 is CASSPFGGRSTDTQYF. As DNA, the CDR3 is TGTGCCAGCAGCCCCTTCGGGGGGCGGAGCACAGATACGCAGTATTTT.

This rearrangement joins TRBV12-3 or TRBV12-4 to TRBJ1-5, with 7 bases fitting TRBD1. J gave up 7 bases and V 5 bases, and 5 bases lay outside the gene matches. The CDR3 length is 13 residues. The CDR3 DNA sequence: TGTGCCAGCAGTCGACAGGGCTGGCAGCCCCAGCATTTT. Translation: CASSRQGWQPQHF.

The chain joins TRBV7-9 to TRBJ1-1; maybe TRBD1 (6 bases). The V end lost 5 bases, the J end lost 1 base, and 17 bases lay between the germline ends. Germline lookup yields CDR1 SEHNR and CDR2 FQNEAQ (reference sequence). This CDR3 contains 16 residues. This CDR3 is CASSPGPGEGNTEAFF. The DNA of the CDR3 is TGTGCCAGCAGCCCAGGGCCAGGGGAGGGGAACACTGAAGCTTTCTTT. The variable domain in full, with the rest retrieved from reference TRBV7-9 and TRBJ1-1, is DTGVSQNPRHKITKRGQNVTFRCDPISEHNRLYWYRQTLGQGPEFLTYFQNEAQLEKSRLLSDRFSAERPKGSFSTLEIQRTEQGDSAMYLCASSPGPGEGNTEAFFGQGTRLTVV.

The chain joins TRBV7-8 to TRBJ2-5; 9 bases agree with TRBD2. CDR3 size: 14 residues. The junction had 11 bases not matched to a gene; V was cut back by 10 bases and J by 5 bases. In germline, CDR1 is SGHVS, CDR2 FQNEAQ. The CDR3 loop is CANTRGGGWETQYF. As DNA, the CDR3 is TGTGCCAATACGCGGGGGGGCGGATGGGAGACCCAGTACTTC.

This clone appeared once. V is TRBV27 and J is TRBJ1-2; TRBD1 matches 8 bases. The CDR3 is 11 amino acids. CDR1 is MNHEY and CDR2 is SMNVEV in the germline V gene (reference sequence). V dropped 8 bases and J dropped 12; count of bases not matched to a gene: 8. The CDR3 loop reads CASGTRQGNTF. DNA for the CDR3: TGTGCCAGCGGAACTAGACAGGGGAACACCTTC.

This clone was seen only a few times. The chain uses TRBV3-1 (or the pseudogene TRBV3-2) and TRBJ2-7; 11 nucleotides align to TRBD2. This CDR3 has 14 residues. J lost 4 bases, V lost 4 bases, and 3 bases had no gene match. CDR1 is LGHDT and CDR2 is YNNKEL in the germline V gene (reference sequence). CDR3 bases: TGTGCCAGCAGCCGAGGGACTAGCGGATACGAGCAGTACTTC. It encodes CASSRGTSGYEQYF.

The chain joins TRBV4-1 to TRBJ1-1; D remains unclear. The CDR3 spans 14 residues. The ends were cut back, 1 base at V and 7 bases at J, with 13 bases in the middle. Looked up from germline, CDR1 is MGHRA and CDR2 is YSYEKL. Here the CDR3 reads CASSQVLVTGEAFF. The DNA of the CDR3 is TGCGCCAGCAGCCAAGTATTGGTTACTGGTGAAGCTTTCTTT.

This clone has just a few counts. The V and J genes are TRBV28 and TRBJ2-2; a weak D match, TRBD1 (5 bases). CDR1 is MDHEN and CDR2 is SYDVKM in the germline V gene. V was trimmed by 6 bases and J by 0 bases, leaving 8 bases between them. The CDR3 consists of 14 residues. The CDR3 reads CASRGVANTGELFF. CDR3 nucleotide sequence: TGTGCCAGCAGAGGGGTGGCGAACACCGGGGAGCTGTTTTTT.